Listed here are 30 T cell receptor beta chains from one sample, sequenced in a study of CD8+CD57+ T cells in acquired aplastic anemia. CDR3 and TCR beta VDJ profiling relied on a genomic DNA template. Each CDR3 protein is one row after TCRdb ran MiXCR on the reads. The table records around 430,000 distinct CDR3 sequences, around 30% of them present only once. Patients included in sequencing had previously demonstrated CD8+CD57+ cell expansion by flow cytometry. The sample comprised sorted CD4+, CD8+, or CD8+CD57+ T cells (not recorded which) from PBMCs. Every receptor here comes from a human donor with aplastic anemia.

Turning to this clonotype: A junction end diverges from the germline sequence, so it may reflect a read error. The chain is built from TRBV10-2 and TRBJ2-1; D is ambiguous. Per the germline V gene, CDR1 is WSHSY and CDR2 is SAAADI. This CDR3 comprises 14 residues. The CDR3 protein is CASGDMGLYNEQSF. The CDR3 region has the DNA TGCGCCAGCGGGGATATGGGCTTATACAATGAGCAGTCCTTC.

This clonotype was observed at least ten times. The CDR3 sequence: CASSTVGLGSKLFF. In DNA form, the CDR3 reads TGTGCCAGTAGTACTGTCGGGTTAGGGTCAAAACTGTTTTTT. The chain uses TRBV19 and TRBJ1-4; D is uncertain. The V gene's germline CDR1 is LNHDA and CDR2 SQIVND (reference sequence). The ends were cut back, 4 bases at V and 10 bases at J, with 16 bases in the middle. CDR3 length: 14 amino acids.

This clonotype has a count of ten or more. V is TRBV20-1 and J is TRBJ1-2; unclear D gene. The CDR3 runs 15 residues. Trimming removed 5 bases from V and 4 bases from J, with 20 bases in between. The germline CDR1 and CDR2 sequences are DFQATT and SNEGSKA (reference sequence). CDR3 residues: CSAHPTDRGFYGYTF. CDR3 nucleotides: TGCAGTGCTCATCCCACAGACCGGGGTTTCTATGGCTACACCTTC.

The CDR3 DNA is TGTGCCAGCAGTTTGGGGCAGGCGCAGTACTTC. It yields the protein CASSLGQAQYF. The chain combines TRBV7-2 with TRBJ2-7; D might be TRBD1 (5 bases). The CDR3 sequence is 11 residues long. The V end lost 6 bases, the J end lost 9 bases, and 12 bases lay between the germline ends. Germline V gene data show CDR1 as SGHTA and CDR2 as FQGNSA.

This chain connects TRBV11-1 to TRBJ1-4, with D perhaps matching TRBD1 (5 bases). The CDR3 length is 14 residues. Trimming cost V 5 bases and J 7 bases, with 14 bases left between them. Germline CDR1 and CDR2: SGHAT and FQDESV (reference sequence). The CDR3 DNA reads as TGTGCCAGCAGCCAGGAGGGGCGCGTTGAAAAACTGTTTTTT. This gives the protein CASSQEGRVEKLFF. Filled out from reference TRBV11-1 and TRBJ1-4, the complete variable domain reads EAEVAQSPRYKITEKSQAVAFWCDPISGHATLYWYRQILGQGPELLVQFQDESVVDDSQLPKDRFSAERLKGVDSTLKIQPAELGDSAMYLCASSQEGRVEKLFFGSGTQLSVL.

This chain connects TRBV9 to TRBJ2-3; D is unclear. Trimming removed 4 bases from V and 0 bases from J, with 9 bases in between. The CDR3 sequence is 14 residues long. Germline V gives CDR1 SGDLS, CDR2 YYNGEE. The CDR3 DNA reads TGTGCCAGCAGCCCACTGGGGAGCACAGATACGCAGTATTTT. As protein: CASSPLGSTDTQYF.

This sequence joins TRBV7-7 and TRBJ2-7, with D possibly matching TRBD1 (6 bases). V lost 5 bases and J 5 bases, leaving 13 bases between the germline ends. CDR3 length equals 13 residues. The germline gives CDR1 SSHAT, CDR2 FNYEAQ (reference sequence). CDR3 amino acids: CASSPMDSNEQYF. In DNA form, the CDR3 reads TGTGCCAGCAGCCCAATGGACAGTAACGAGCAGTACTTC.

Concerning this clonotype itself: This may stem from a read error, because a much larger clone lies one nucleotide away. The genes are TRBV10-3 and TRBJ1-3; a weak D match, TRBD1 (6 bases). Trimming took 6 bases from V and 7 from J, leaving 19 bases between them. CDR3 length: 15 amino acids. The V gene's germline CDR1 is ENHRY and CDR2 SYGVKD. Here the CDR3 DNA reads TGTGCCATCAGGTTGCAGGGACAAGAGGCGAACACCATATATTTT. Its translation: CAIRLQGQEANTIYF.

This clonotype was found a few times. CDR3 loop: CASSKIQGSVVETQYF. DNA of the CDR3: TGTGCCAGTAGTAAAATCCAGGGGTCCGTAGTAGAGACCCAGTACTTC. The chain recombines TRBV19 with TRBJ2-5; the D gene is possibly TRBD1 (6 bases). Germline CDR1 reads LNHDA; CDR2 reads SQIVND (reference sequence). The CDR3 covers 16 residues. Trimming took 4 bases from V and 4 from J, leaving 19 bases between them.

This clonotype was counted many times. The chain joins TRBV29-1 to TRBJ1-1; D is undetermined. This CDR3 spans 15 amino acids. CDR1 SQVTM and CDR2 ANQGSEA come from the germline V gene. The V end lost 4 bases, the J end lost 0 bases, and 15 bases lay between the germline ends. In DNA, the CDR3 is TGCAGCGTTGTCACGAGCGCGGGGATGAACACTGAAGCTTTCTTT. Translation: CSVVTSAGMNTEAFF.

The rearrangement links TRBV9 to TRBJ2-7; TRBD2 matches 10 bases. The germline gives CDR1 SGDLS, CDR2 YYNGEE. The V and J ends lost 4 bases and 6 bases, in that order; junction bases with no gene match: 7. The CDR3 consists of 14 residues. The CDR3 DNA reads TGTGCCAGCAGCCATACCGGGACTAGCGTCGAGCAGTACTTC. Its protein product is CASSHTGTSVEQYF.

The chain carries TRBV25-1 and TRBJ1-1; 8 nucleotides line up with TRBD1. CDR3 size: 19 residues. The trim removed 5 bases at V and 1 base at J, leaving 18 bases unmatched. Per germline, CDR1 MGHDK and CDR2 SYGVNS. The CDR3 is CASSPRGGTGANWNTEAFF. Written as DNA, the CDR3 is TGTGCCAGCAGTCCTCGAGGGGGGACAGGCGCCAATTGGAACACTGAAGCTTTCTTT.

This clonotype has a count of ten or more. The chain carries TRBV20-1 and TRBJ1-1, with D maybe TRBD1 (6 bases). There are 14 residues in the CDR3. The V gene lost 5 bases and the J gene lost 2 bases, with 15 bases spanning the gap. Per the germline V gene, CDR1 is DFQATT and CDR2 is SNEGSKA (reference sequence). The CDR3 DNA reads as TGCAGTGCTTCCACGGGACAAGAAAACACTGAAGCTTTCTTT. Translating gives CSASTGQENTEAFF.

This clonotype occurred many times. The chain recombines TRBV10-3 with TRBJ2-7; a possible D gene is TRBD2 (6 bases). The V end lost 6 bases, the J end lost 3 bases, and 15 bases lay between the germline ends. The CDR3 consists of 14 residues. CDR1 is ENHRY and CDR2 is SYGVKD in the germline V gene. The DNA for the CDR3 is TGTGCCATCAGGGAAGGGGCGGGGCTCTACGAGCAGTACTTC. Translation: CAIREGAGLYEQYF.

The chain combines TRBV2 with TRBJ1-6; D is undetermined. The CDR3 runs to 15 residues. Germline-derived CDR1 and CDR2 are SNHLY and FYNNEI. Deletions cut 8 bases from V and 0 bases from J, with 11 bases between. CDR3 region: CASRRGGSYNSPLHF. The CDR3 bases are TGTGCCAGCCGGCGGGGTGGCTCCTATAATTCACCCCTCCACTTT.

This clonotype was detected ten times or more. This chain joins TRBV7-6 and TRBJ2-7; the D gene is possibly TRBD2 (5 bases). Trimming removed 7 bases at V and 3 bases at J, with 19 bases between. Germline CDR1 is SGHVS and CDR2 is FNYEAQ. The CDR3 contains 15 residues. The CDR3 DNA reads as TGTGCCAGCACCAAGATGGGCGGGTCTGACTACGAGCAGTACTTC. Translation gives CASTKMGGSDYEQYF. The whole variable domain, filled in from reference TRBV7-6 and TRBJ2-7, reads GAGVSQSPRYKVTKRGQDVALRCDPISGHVSLYWYRQALGQGPEFLTYFNYEAQQDKSGLPNDRFSAERPEGSISTLTIQRTEQRDSAMYRCASTKMGGSDYEQYFGPGTRLTVT.

This clonotype was found many times. This chain uses TRBV10-3 with TRBJ1-3; 9 nucleotides match TRBD1. V shed 6 bases and J 6 bases; nucleotides not matched to a gene: 3. Germline CDR1 reads ENHRY; CDR2 reads SYGVKD. The CDR3 has 13 residues. CDR3 sequence reads: CAISRDRVNTIYF. CDR3 in DNA: TGTGCCATCAGCCGGGACAGGGTAAACACCATATATTTT.

Only a few counts were recorded for this clonotype. The chain links TRBV20-1 to TRBJ2-5; D is perhaps TRBD1 or TRBD2 (6 bases each). The V and J ends lost 5 bases and 7 bases respectively, with 23 bases between them. Germline lookup yields CDR1 DFQATT and CDR2 SNEGSKA (reference sequence). The CDR3 covers 15 residues. CDR3 protein: CSAGPGHGPGGTQYF. CDR3 DNA: TGCAGTGCTGGTCCGGGACACGGGCCCGGGGGGACCCAGTACTTC.

The chain has TRBV11-2 and TRBJ2-7; maybe TRBD2 (5 bases). The CDR3 length is 15 residues. From germline, CDR1 is SGHAT and CDR2 FQNNGV. Trimming stripped 2 bases from V and 5 bases from J, with 16 bases between. This CDR3 reads CASSLPLPAGHEQYF. The CDR3 bases are TGTGCCAGCAGCTTACCCCTCCCGGCGGGCCACGAGCAGTACTTC.

The rearrangement uses TRBV7-9 and TRBJ2-7; no clear D gene. CDR1 and CDR2 from the germline V gene are SEHNR and FQNEAQ (reference sequence). The CDR3 consists of 12 residues. V was shortened by 2 bases and J by 5 bases, with 7 bases between the two germline ends. For the CDR3, the DNA is TGTGCCAGCAGCTTACCCCCCGACGAGCAGTACTTC. Amino acid sequence: CASSLPPDEQYF.

A few counts support this clonotype. CDR3 bases: TGTGCCAGCAGCGGGCAGGGGGTGGGAGAAAAACTGTTTTTT. Its translation is CASSGQGVGEKLFF. The V and J genes are TRBV7-2 and TRBJ1-4; TRBD1 aligns across 7 bases. J was trimmed by 8 bases and V by 5 bases; bases with no gene match: 8. Per the germline V gene, CDR1 is SGHTA and CDR2 is FQGNSA. The CDR3 has 14 amino acids.

This clonotype came up many times. The chain links TRBV5-1 to TRBJ2-3; TRBD2 agrees at 10 bases. CDR1 is SGHRS and CDR2 is YFSETQ in the germline V gene. V was clipped by 9 bases and J by 4 bases; unmatched bases: 8. The CDR3 is 14 amino acids. This CDR3 is CATKLAGLADTQYF. CDR3 in DNA: TGCGCCACCAAACTAGCGGGATTGGCAGATACGCAGTATTTT.

A remark on this clonotype: Given a much more abundant clone one base away, this may be a read error. The chain links TRBV7-3 to TRBJ1-2; 9 bases are a match to TRBD1. Germline lookup yields CDR1 SGHTA and CDR2 FQGTGA. This CDR3 region has 14 residues. CDR3 DNA sequence: TGTCCCAGCAGCGGGGGGACAGGGTACTATGGCTACACCTTC. It specifies CPSSGGTGYYGYTF.

Many counts were recorded for this clonotype. The rearrangement links TRBV19 to TRBJ1-6; 10 bases are shared with TRBD1. CDR3 length: 16 residues. J was trimmed by 7 bases and V by 3 bases; bases with no gene match: 6. Per germline, CDR1 LNHDA and CDR2 SQIVND (reference sequence). Written as DNA, the CDR3 is TGTGCCAGTAGTATTGGACAGGGGGTGGGCAATTCACCCCTCCACTTT. Amino acids: CASSIGQGVGNSPLHF.

This clonotype was counted at least ten times. The chain carries TRBV19 and TRBJ2-3, with D possibly being TRBD1 (6 bases). CDR1 and CDR2 (germline): LNHDA, SQIVND (reference sequence). V gave up 5 bases and J gave up 2 bases, with 14 bases separating them. The CDR3 has 15 amino acids. This chain's CDR3 is CASSPAQGYTDTQYF. The CDR3 DNA follows: TGTGCCAGTAGTCCCGCCCAGGGGTACACAGATACGCAGTATTTT.

This clonotype was detected only a few times. This chain joins TRBV4-1 and TRBJ1-2, with D possibly matching TRBD1 (6 bases). Trimming took 3 bases from V and 8 from J, leaving 13 bases between them. The CDR3 sequence is 13 residues long. CDR1 is MGHRA and CDR2 is YSYEKL in the germline V gene. In DNA, the CDR3 is TGCGCCAGCAGCCAGGCACAGGGTGGCGGCTACACCTTC. This sequence encodes CASSQAQGGGYTF.

In this sample, this clonotype turned up many times. The V call is TRBV10-3, the J call TRBJ1-1, with a tentative D call TRBD1 (5 bases). Germline V gene data show CDR1 as ENHRY and CDR2 as SYGVKD. The CDR3 length is 16 residues. V dropped 0 bases and J dropped 5 bases, with 16 bases sitting between them. The CDR3 nucleotides are TGTGCCATCAGTGAGTCGCAAGGGGCTCTAGGAACTGAAGCTTTCTTT. Residues: CAISESQGALGTEAFF.

As concerns this clonotype: One junction end disagrees with the germline gene, perhaps due to a read error. The rearrangement links TRBV25-1 to TRBJ1-1; TRBD1 is a possible D gene (6 bases). The CDR3 consists of 15 residues. Germline V CDR1 and CDR2: MGHDK, SYGVNS. The CDR3: CASSQDWVGGTEAFF. In DNA form, the CDR3 reads TGCGCCAGCAGCCAAGATTGGGTAGGGGGCACTGAAGCTTTCTTT.

There are many counts of this clonotype. The genes are TRBV9 and TRBJ1-2; D might be TRBD1 (6 bases). Germline CDR1 SGDLS, CDR2 YYNGEE. The CDR3 extends over 15 amino acids. V was cut by 3 bases and J by 3 bases, with 15 bases left in between. The CDR3 nucleotides read TGTGCCAGCAGCGGAACCCCAGGGGTTGACTATGGCTACACCTTC. It specifies CASSGTPGVDYGYTF.

The gene calls are TRBV25-1 and TRBJ2-3; 10 nucleotides align to TRBD2. V trimming: 6 bases; J trimming: 3 bases; junction bases outside the gene matches: 15. Per the germline V gene, CDR1 is MGHDK and CDR2 is SYGVNS. The CDR3 extends over 18 amino acids. The CDR3 reads CASSPSLGLAEQTDTQYF. The CDR3 coding sequence is TGTGCCAGCAGCCCATCCCTTGGACTAGCGGAACAAACAGATACGCAGTATTTT.